This T cell receptor (beta chain) was profiled in a study of blood T cell repertoires in COVID-19. Study-wide background: From the United States, Italy and Spain came samples of acute and convalescent COVID-19. The cDNA or gDNA used as material had been derived from T cells, B-cell-depleted T cells, or PBMCs.

Germline CDR1 LGHNA, CDR2 YNFKEQ. Trimming removed 0 bases from V and 5 bases from J, with 7 bases in between. CDR3 length equals 13 residues. Authors' analysis steps: Estimates of nucleated cell counts were drawn from the amplification of reference gene primers. Some clones are missing from TCRdb's copy, which holds only in-frame ones; the method was immunoSEQ multiplex PCR. D and trimming were read from the DNA, whereas the V and J calls and clone size are those reported in that table. The table has some 20,000 clones, about 85% seen once. Sequenced: peripheral blood. V is TRBV4-2 and J is TRBJ1-1, with D maybe TRBD1 (5 bases). The TCR was taken from a human donor with active COVID-19. The donor label of this sample is uncertain. In DNA form, the CDR3 reads TGTGCCAGCAGCCAAGACGGGGGTACTGAAGCTTTCTTT. Its translation: CASSQDGGTEAFF.